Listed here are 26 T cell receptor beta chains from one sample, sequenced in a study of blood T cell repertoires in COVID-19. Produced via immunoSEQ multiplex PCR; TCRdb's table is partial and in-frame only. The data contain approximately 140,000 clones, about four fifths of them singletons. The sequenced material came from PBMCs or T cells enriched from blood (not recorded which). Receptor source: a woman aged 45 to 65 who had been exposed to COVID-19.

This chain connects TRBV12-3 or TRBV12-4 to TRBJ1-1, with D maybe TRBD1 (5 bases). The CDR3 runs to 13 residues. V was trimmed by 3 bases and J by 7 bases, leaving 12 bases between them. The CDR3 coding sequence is TGTGCCAGCAGTTTGGTGGGGCCCAATGAAGCTTTCTTT. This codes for CASSLVGPNEAFF.

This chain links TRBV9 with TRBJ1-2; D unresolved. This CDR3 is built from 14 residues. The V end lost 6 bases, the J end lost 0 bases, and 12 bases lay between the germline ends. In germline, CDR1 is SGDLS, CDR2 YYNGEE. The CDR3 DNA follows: TGTGCCAGCACCGCCGGAGGAACTAACTATGGCTACACCTTC. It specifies CASTAGGTNYGYTF.

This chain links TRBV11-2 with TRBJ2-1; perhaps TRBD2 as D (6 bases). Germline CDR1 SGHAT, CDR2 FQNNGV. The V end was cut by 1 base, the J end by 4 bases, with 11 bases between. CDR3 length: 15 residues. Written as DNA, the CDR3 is TGTGCCAGCAGCTTAGGGTCGGGAGTGTACAATGAGCAGTTCTTC. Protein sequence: CASSLGSGVYNEQFF.

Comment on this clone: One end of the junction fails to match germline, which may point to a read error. CDR3 sequence (DNA): TGTGCCAGTAGAGTCAAACAAGGACTAGCGGAAGATGGCTACAGGGTCTTC. Its translation is CASRVKQGLAEDGYRVF. The chain combines TRBV19 with TRBJ2-1; TRBD2 agrees at 10 bases. The CDR3 covers 17 residues. CDR1 is LNHDA, CDR2 SQIVND, per germline (reference sequence).

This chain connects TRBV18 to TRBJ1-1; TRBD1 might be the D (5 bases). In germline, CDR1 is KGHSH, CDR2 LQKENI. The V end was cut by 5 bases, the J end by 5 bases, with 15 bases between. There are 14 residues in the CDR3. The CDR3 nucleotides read TGTGCCAGCTCAAGCAAGGGCGGGGGGACTGAAGCTTTCTTT. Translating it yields CASSSKGGGTEAFF. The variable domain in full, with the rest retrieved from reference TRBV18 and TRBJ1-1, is NAGVMQNPRHLVRRRGQEARLRCSPMKGHSHVYWYRQLPEEGLKFMVYLQKENIIDESGMPKERFSAEFPKEGPSILRIQQVVRGDSAAYFCASSSKGGGTEAFFGQGTRLTVV.

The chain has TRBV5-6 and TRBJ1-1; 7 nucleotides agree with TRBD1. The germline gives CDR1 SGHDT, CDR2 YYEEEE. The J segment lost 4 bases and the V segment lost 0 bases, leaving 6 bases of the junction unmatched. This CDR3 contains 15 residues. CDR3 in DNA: TGTGCCAGCAGCTTGGTGGTGACAGGGTCCACTGAAGCTTTCTTT. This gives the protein CASSLVVTGSTEAFF.

The CDR3, as DNA: TGTGCCAGCAGCACCCAGGGGGATACGCAGTATTTT. Its protein is CASSTQGDTQYF. The chain combines TRBV7-2 with TRBJ2-3; D possibly corresponds to TRBD1 (6 bases). The CDR3 has 12 residues. V was pared by 5 bases and J by 6 bases, with 9 bases between. Germline values: CDR1 SGHTA, CDR2 FQGNSA.

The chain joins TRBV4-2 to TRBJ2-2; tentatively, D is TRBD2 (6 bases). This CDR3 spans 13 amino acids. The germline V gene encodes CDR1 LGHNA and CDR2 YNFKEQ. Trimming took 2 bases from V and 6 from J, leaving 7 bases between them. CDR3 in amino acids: CASSQTSPGELFF. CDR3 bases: TGTGCCAGCAGCCAAACTAGCCCCGGGGAGCTGTTTTTT.

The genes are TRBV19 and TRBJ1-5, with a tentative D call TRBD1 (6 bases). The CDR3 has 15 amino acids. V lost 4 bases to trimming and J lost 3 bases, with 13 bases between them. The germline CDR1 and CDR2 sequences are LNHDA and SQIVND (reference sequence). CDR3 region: CASSRAGALNQPQHF. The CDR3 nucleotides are TGTGCCAGTAGTAGAGCGGGGGCCCTCAATCAGCCCCAGCATTTT.

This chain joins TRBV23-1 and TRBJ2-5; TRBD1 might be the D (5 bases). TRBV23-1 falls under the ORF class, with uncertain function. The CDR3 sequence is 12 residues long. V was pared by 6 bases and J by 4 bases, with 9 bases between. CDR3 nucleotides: TGCGCCAGCAGATATACAGGAGAGACCCAGTACTTC. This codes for CASRYTGETQYF.

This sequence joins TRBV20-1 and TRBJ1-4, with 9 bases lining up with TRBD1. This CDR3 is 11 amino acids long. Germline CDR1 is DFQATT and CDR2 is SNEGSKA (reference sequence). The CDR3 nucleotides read TGCATCACAGGGGGCCGGGAAAAACTGTTTTTT. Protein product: CITGGREKLFF.

CDR3 in DNA: TGTGCCAGCAGCTTAAGCGGGAGGGCGGCAGATACGCAGTATTTT. Protein sequence: CASSLSGRAADTQYF. The chain joins TRBV7-2 to TRBJ2-3; 10 nucleotides align to TRBD2. J gave up 4 bases and V 2 bases, and 3 bases lay outside the gene matches. The germline CDR1 and CDR2 sequences are SGHTA and FQGNSA. This CDR3 spans 15 amino acids.

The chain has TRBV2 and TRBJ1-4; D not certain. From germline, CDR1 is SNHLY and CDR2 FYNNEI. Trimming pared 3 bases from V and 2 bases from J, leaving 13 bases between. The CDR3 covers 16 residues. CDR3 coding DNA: TGTGCCAGCAGTGAGGGGAGTGGGCCGACTAATGAAAAACTGTTTTTT. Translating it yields CASSEGSGPTNEKLFF.

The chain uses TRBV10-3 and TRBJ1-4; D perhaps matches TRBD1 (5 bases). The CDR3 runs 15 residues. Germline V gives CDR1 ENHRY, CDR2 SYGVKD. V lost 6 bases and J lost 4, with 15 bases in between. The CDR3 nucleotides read TGTGCCATCAGCCCCCTCGGGGGGGTTAATGAAAAACTGTTTTTT. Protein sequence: CAISPLGGVNEKLFF.

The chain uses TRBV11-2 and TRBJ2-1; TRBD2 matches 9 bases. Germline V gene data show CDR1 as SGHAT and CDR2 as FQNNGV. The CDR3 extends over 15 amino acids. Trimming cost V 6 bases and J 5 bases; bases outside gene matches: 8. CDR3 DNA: TGTGCCAGCAGGTTGTTAGCGGGGGTCGACAATGAGCAGTTCTTC. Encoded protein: CASRLLAGVDNEQFF.

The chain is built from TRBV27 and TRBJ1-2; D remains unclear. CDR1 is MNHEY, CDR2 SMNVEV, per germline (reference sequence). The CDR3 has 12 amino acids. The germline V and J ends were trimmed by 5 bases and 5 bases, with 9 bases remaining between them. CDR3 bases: TGTGCCAGCAGTGCGTCCGGGTATGGCTACACCTTC. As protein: CASSASGYGYTF.

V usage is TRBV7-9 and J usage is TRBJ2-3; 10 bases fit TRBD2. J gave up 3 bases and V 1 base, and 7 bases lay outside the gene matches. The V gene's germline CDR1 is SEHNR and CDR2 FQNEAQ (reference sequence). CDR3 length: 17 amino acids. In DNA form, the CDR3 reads TGTGCCAGCAGCTTAGAAAGAACTAGCGGGGCGACAGATACGCAGTATTTT. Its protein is CASSLERTSGATDTQYF.

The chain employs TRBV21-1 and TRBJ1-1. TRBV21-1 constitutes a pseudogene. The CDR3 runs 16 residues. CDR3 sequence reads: CASSIHTQRRGTEAFF. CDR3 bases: TGTGCCAGCAGCATACACACCCAAAGGCGGGGCACTGAAGCTTTCTTT.

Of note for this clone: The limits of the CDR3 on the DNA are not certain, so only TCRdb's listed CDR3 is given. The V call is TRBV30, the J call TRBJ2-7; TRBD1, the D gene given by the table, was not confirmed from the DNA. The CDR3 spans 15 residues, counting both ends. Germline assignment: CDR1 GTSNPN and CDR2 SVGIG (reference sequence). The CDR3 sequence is CAWSPLELVGTGTYF.

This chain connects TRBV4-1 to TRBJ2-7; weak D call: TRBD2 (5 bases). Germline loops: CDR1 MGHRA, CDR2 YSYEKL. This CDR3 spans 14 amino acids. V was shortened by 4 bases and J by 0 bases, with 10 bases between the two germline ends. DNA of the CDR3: TGCGCCAGCAGCCTCACCCGGGACTCCTACGAGCAGTACTTC. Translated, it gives CASSLTRDSYEQYF.

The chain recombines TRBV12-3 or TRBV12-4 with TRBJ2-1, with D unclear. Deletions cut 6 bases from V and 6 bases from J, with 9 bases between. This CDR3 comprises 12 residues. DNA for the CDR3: TGTGCCAGCAGCCGGTTCGGCAATGAGCAGTTCTTC. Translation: CASSRFGNEQFF.

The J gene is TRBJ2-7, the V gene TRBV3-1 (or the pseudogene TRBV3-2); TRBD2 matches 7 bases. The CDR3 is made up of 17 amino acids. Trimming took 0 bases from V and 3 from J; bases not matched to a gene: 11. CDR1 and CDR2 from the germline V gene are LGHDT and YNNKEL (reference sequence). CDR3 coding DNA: TGTGCCAGCAGCCAAGATCCCCTAGCGGACCTTTACTACGAGCAGTACTTC. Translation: CASSQDPLADLYYEQYF.

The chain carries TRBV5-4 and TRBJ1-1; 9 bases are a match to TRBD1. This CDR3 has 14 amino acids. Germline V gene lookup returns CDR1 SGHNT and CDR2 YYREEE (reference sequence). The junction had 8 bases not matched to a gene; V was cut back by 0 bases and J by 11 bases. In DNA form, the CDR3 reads TGTGCCAGCAGCTTGGGGGGACAGGGTGGTTCGGCTTTCTTT. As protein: CASSLGGQGGSAFF.

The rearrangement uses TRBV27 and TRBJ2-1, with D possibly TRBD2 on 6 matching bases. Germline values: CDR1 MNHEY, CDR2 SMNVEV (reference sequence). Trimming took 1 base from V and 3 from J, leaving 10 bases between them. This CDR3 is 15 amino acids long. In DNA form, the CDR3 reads TGTGCCAGCAGTTTATGGGGAGGACTCTACAATGAGCAGTTCTTC. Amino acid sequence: CASSLWGGLYNEQFF.

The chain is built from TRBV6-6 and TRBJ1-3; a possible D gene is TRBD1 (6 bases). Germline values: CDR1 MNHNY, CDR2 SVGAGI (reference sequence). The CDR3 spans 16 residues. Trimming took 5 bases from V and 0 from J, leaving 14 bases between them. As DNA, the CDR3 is TGTGCCAGCAGTACAACAGGGTTCGGCTCTGGAAACACCATATATTTT. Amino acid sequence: CASSTTGFGSGNTIYF.

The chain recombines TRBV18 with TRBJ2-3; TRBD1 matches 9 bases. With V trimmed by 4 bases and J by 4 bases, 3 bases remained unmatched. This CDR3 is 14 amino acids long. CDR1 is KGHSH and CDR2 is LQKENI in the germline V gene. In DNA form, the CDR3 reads TGTGCCAGCTCACGGACAGGGGTGGCAGATACGCAGTATTTT. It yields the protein CASSRTGVADTQYF.